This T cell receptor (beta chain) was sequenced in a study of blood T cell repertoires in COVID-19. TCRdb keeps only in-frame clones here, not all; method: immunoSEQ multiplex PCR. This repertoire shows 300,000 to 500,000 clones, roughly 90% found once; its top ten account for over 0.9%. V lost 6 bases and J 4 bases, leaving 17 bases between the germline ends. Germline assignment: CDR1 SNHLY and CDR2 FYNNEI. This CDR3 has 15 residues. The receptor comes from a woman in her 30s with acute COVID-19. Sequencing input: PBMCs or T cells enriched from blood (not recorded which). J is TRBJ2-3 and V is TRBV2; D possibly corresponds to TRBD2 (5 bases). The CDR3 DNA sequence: TGTGCCAGCAGGGGTCCCGAGGGTCCCCCAGATACGCAGTATTTT. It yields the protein CASRGPEGPPDTQYF.